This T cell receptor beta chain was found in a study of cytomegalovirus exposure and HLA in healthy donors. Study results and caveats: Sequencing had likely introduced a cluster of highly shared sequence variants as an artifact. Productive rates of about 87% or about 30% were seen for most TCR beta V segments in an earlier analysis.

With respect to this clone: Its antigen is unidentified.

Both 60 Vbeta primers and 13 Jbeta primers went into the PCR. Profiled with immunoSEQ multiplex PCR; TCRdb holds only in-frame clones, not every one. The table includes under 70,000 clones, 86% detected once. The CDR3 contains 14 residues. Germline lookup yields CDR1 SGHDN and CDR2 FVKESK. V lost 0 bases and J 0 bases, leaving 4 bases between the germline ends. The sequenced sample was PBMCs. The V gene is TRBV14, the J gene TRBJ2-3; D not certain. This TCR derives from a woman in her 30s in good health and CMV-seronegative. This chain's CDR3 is CASSQDRSTDTQYF. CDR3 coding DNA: TGTGCCAGCAGCCAAGACAGGAGCACAGATACGCAGTATTTT.